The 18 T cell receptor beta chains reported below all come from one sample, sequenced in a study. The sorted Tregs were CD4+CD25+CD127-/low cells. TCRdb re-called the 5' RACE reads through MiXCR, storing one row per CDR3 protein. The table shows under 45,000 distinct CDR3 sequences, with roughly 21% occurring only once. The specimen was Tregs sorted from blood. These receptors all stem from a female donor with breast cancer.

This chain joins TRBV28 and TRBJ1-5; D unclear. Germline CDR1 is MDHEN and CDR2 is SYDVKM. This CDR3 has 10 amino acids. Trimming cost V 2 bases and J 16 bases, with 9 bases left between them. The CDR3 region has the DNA TGTGCCAGCAGTTTAACAGAACTTCATTTT. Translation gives CASSLTELHF.

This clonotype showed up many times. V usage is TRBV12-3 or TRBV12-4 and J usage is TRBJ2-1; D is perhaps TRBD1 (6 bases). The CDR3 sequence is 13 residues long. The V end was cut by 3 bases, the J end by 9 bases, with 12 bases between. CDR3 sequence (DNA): TGTGCCAGCAGTTTCGTTGGGGGCATTGAGCAGTTCTTC. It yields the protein CASSFVGGIEQFF.

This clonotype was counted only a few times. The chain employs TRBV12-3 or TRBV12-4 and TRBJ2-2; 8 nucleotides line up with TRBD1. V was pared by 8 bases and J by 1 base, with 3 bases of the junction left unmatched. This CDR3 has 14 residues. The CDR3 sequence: CASLGQGNTGELFF. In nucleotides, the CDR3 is TGTGCCAGCCTTGGACAGGGGAACACCGGGGAGCTGTTTTTT.

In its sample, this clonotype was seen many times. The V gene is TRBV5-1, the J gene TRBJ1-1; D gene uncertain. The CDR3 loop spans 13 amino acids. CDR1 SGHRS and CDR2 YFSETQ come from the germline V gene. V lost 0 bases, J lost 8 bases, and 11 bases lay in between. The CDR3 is CASSLELGIEAFF. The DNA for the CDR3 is TGCGCCAGCAGCTTGGAGTTAGGAATAGAAGCTTTCTTT.

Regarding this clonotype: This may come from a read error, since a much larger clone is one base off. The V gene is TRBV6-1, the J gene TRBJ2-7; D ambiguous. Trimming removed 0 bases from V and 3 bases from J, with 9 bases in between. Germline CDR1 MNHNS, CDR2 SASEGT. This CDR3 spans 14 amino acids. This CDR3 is CASSEAEIIYEQYF. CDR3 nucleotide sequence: TGTGCCAGCAGTGAAGCGGAGATCATCTACGAGCAGTACTTC.

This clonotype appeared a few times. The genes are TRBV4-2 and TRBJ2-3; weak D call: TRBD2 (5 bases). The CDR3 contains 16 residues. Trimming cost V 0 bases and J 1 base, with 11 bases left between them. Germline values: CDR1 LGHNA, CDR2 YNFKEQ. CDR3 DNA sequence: TGTGCCAGCAGCCAAGATGGGAGTAGCGGCACAGATACGCAGTATTTT. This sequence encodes CASSQDGSSGTDTQYF.

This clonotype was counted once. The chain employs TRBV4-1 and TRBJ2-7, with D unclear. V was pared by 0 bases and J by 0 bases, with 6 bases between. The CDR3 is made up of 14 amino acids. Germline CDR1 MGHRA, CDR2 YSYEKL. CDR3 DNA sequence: TGCGCCAGCAGCCAAGATCAAAGCTCCTACGAGCAGTACTTC. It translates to CASSQDQSSYEQYF.

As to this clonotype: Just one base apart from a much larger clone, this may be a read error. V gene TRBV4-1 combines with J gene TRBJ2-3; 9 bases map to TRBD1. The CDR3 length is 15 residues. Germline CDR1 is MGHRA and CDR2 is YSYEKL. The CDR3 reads CAGSQGGTGPTPQYF. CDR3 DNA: TGCGCCGGCAGCCAGGGAGGGACAGGGCCCACCCCACAGTATTTT.

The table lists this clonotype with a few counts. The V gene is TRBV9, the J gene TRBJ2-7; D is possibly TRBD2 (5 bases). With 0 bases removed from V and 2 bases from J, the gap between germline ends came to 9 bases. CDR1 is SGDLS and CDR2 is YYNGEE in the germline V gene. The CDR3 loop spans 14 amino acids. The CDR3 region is CASSVASGPYEQYF. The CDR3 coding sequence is TGTGCCAGCAGCGTAGCGAGCGGTCCCTACGAGCAGTACTTC. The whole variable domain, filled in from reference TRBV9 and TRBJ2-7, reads DSGVTQTPKHLITATGQRVTLRCSPRSGDLSVYWYQQSLDQGLQFLIQYYNGEERAKGNILERFSAQQFPDLHSELNLSSLELGDSALYFCASSVASGPYEQYFGPGTRLTVT.

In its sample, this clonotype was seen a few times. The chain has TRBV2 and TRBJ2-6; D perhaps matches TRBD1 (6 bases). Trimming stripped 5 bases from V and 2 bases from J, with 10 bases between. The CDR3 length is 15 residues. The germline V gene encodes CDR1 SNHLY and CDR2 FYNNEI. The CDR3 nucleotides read TGTGCCAGCAGTCCCGACAGGACTGGGGCCAACGTCCTGACTTTC. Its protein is CASSPDRTGANVLTF.

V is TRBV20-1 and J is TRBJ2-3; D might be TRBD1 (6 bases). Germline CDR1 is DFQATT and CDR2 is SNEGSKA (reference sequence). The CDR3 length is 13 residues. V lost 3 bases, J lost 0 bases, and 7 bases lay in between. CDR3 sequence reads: CSARDSSTDTQYF. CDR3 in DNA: TGCAGTGCTAGGGACAGTAGCACAGATACGCAGTATTTT.

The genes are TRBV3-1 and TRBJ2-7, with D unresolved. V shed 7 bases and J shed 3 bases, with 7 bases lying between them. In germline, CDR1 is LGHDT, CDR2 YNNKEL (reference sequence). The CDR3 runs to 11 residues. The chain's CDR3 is CASTHGYEQYF. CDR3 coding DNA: TGTGCCAGCACCCACGGCTACGAGCAGTACTTC.

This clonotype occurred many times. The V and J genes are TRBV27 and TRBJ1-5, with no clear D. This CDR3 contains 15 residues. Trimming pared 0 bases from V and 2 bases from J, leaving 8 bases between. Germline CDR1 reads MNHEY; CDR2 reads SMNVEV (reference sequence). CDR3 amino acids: CASSLSGIRNQPQHF. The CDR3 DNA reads TGTGCCAGCAGTTTATCGGGAATTCGCAATCAGCCCCAGCATTTT.

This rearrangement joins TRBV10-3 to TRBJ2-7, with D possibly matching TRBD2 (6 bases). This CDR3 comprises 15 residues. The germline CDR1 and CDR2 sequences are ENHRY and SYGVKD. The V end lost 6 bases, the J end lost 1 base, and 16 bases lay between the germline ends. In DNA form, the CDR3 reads TGTGCCATCAGCGCCCCGGGACTGAGATCCTACGAGCAGTACTTC. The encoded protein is CAISAPGLRSYEQYF.

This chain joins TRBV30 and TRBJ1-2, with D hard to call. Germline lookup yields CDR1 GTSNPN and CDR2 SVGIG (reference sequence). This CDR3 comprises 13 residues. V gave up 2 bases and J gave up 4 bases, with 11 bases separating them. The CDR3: CAWSFSAVYGYTF. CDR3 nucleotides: TGTGCCTGGAGTTTTTCGGCCGTCTATGGCTACACCTTC.

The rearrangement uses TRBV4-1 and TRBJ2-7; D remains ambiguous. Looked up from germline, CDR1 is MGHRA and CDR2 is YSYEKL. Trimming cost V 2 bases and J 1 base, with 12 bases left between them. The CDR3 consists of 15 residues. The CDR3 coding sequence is TGCGCCAGCAGCCAATGGGCTGGCAGGTCCTACGAGCAGTACTTC. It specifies CASSQWAGRSYEQYF.

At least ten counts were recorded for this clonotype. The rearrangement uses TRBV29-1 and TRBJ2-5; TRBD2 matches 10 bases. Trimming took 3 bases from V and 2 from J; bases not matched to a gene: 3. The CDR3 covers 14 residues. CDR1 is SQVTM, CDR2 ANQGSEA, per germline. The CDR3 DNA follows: TGCAGCGTTGACGGAGCGGGAGGGCAAGAGACCCAGTACTTC. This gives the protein CSVDGAGGQETQYF. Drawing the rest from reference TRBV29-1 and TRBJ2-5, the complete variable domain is SAVISQKPSRDICQRGTSLTIQCQVDSQVTMMFWYRQQPGQSLTLIATANQGSEATYESGFVIDKFPISRPNLTFSTLTVSNMSPEDSSIYLCSVDGAGGQETQYFGPGTRLLVL.

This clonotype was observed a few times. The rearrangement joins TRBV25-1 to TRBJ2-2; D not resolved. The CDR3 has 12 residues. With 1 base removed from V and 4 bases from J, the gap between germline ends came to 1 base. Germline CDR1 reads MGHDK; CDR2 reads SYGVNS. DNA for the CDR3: TGTGCCAGCAGTGAATTCACCGGGGAGCTGTTTTTT. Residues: CASSEFTGELFF.